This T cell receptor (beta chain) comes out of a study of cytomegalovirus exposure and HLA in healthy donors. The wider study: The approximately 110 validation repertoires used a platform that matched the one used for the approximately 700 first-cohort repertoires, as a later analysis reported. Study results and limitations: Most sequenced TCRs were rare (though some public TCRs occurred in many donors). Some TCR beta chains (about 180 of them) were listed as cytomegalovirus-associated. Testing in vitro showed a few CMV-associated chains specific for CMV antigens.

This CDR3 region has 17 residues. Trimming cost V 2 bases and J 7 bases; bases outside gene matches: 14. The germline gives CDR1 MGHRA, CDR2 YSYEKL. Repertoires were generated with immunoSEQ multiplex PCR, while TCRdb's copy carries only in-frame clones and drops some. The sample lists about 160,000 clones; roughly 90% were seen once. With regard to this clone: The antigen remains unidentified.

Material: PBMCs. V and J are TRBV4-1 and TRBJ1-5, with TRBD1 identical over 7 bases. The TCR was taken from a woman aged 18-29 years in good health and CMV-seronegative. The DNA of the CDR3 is TGCGCCAGCAGCCAACCATTCGGCAGGGGGACTGAGCAGCCCCAGCATTTT. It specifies CASSQPFGRGTEQPQHF.